Detailed here is one T cell receptor beta chain. Its antigen is currently unknown. The sample comes from a study of T cell repertoires in ileal Crohn's disease. Looking at the study overall: About half of patients got postoperative therapy: approximately 12 thiopurines, under 20 anti-TNF. At postoperative colonoscopy, neoterminal ileum biopsies were taken as M6. General study points: Clonality above 26.8% at surgery always came with endoscopic recurrence.

V was trimmed by 4 bases and J by 4 bases, leaving 12 bases between them. The CDR3 consists of 14 residues. Per the germline V gene, CDR1 is SGDLS and CDR2 is YYNGEE. Produced via immunoSEQ multiplex PCR; TCRdb's table is partial and in-frame only. Of about 62,000 clones in the sample, less than 90% were seen once. This sample's time point: neoterminal ileum biopsy at postoperative endoscopy, about 6 months after surgery. The specimen was ileal tissue. The chain uses TRBV9 and TRBJ1-3; D may be TRBD1 (6 bases). This receptor was taken from an adult with Crohn's disease. The CDR3 here is CASSTTDRGNTIYF. The CDR3 DNA follows: TGTGCCAGCAGCACTACAGACAGGGGAAACACCATATATTTT.